These T cell receptor beta chains were read from a single sample in a study of T cells after yellow fever vaccination. TCRdb reanalysed the 5' RACE reads using MiXCR and keeps one entry per CDR3 protein. The sample consists of hundreds of thousands of distinct CDR3 sequences, more than 9% of them appearing once. The starting material was PBMCs, obtained on the day of the yellow fever booster vaccination. These receptors were taken from a man in his thirties or forties who received the YFV17D yellow fever vaccine. CDR3s include the opening cysteine and the closing phenylalanine or tryptophan. A D gene is named only where the DNA matches it firmly. Clone size is not always given. Where it is, it says once, few, many or a class for expanded clones.

D: .; V: TRBV9; J: TRBJ2-3; size: .; DNA: TGTGCCAGCAGCGCGCTAGGATCCACAGATACGCAGTATTTT; CDR3: CASSALGSTDTQYF
D: .; V: TRBV20-1; J: TRBJ2-7; size: few; DNA: TGCAGTGCCTGGGCAGGGGAATCATACGAGCAGTACTTC; CDR3: CSAWAGESYEQYF
D: TRBD2; V: TRBV20-1; J: TRBJ2-7; size: many; DNA: TGCAGTGCTAGAGTTGGCGGGAGCTCCTACGAGCAGTACTTC; CDR3: CSARVGGSSYEQYF
D: TRBD1; V: TRBV10-3; J: TRBJ2-7; size: .; DNA: TGTGCCATCAGTCCTAGACAGGGTGGCCGCTACGAGCAGTACTTC; CDR3: CAISPRQGGRYEQYF
D: TRBD1; V: TRBV24-1; J: TRBJ2-4; size: few; DNA: TGTGCCACCAGTGATCCAGGGACGGACAGGCAGCACATTCAGTACTTC; CDR3: CATSDPGTDRQHIQYF
D: TRBD1; V: TRBV20-1; J: TRBJ2-7; size: few; DNA: TGCAGTGCTAGAGGAAGTGGACAGGGAATCCCCCTCGAGCAGTACTTC; CDR3: CSARGSGQGIPLEQYF
D: TRBD2; V: TRBV28; J: TRBJ2-3; size: few; DNA: TGTGCCATCGGGGGGGACACTAGCACAGATACGCAGTATTTT; CDR3: CAIGGDTSTDTQYF
D: TRBD2; V: TRBV5-1; J: TRBJ2-1; size: few; DNA: TGCGCCAGCAGCTTACCCCCGACTAGCGGGACCTCCATATTCCACAATGAGCAGTTCTTC; CDR3: CASSLPPTSGTSIFHNEQFF
D: TRBD2; V: TRBV9; J: TRBJ2-2; size: .; DNA: TGTGCCAGCACCCGGGAGGCTAGCGGGACGAGCGGGGAGCTGTTTTTT; CDR3: CASTREASGTSGELFF
D: TRBD1; V: TRBV20-1; J: TRBJ2-7; size: few; DNA: TGCAGTGCTAGAGATCATCGGAATTCCGGGACAGGGGTCTACGAGCAGTACTTC; CDR3: CSARDHRNSGTGVYEQYF
D: TRBD1; V: TRBV7-2; J: TRBJ2-4; size: few; DNA: TGTGCCAGCAGCTCCGGGACAGATTTGAGGTACTTC; CDR3: CASSSGTDLRYF
D: .; V: TRBV6-2/TRBV6-3; J: TRBJ2-7; size: .; DNA: TGTGCCAGCAGTTACCCCGGGACAACTTACGAGCAGTACTTC; CDR3: CASSYPGTTYEQYF
D: .; V: TRBV29-1; J: TRBJ2-2; size: few; DNA: TGCAGCGTTGGGGACAAAAACACCGGGGAGCTGTTTTTT; CDR3: CSVGDKNTGELFF